The entry that follows covers one T cell receptor beta chain sequence. The antigen is undetermined. All the donors were Caucasian adults who lived in Nashville, Tennessee. Sequenced by immunoSEQ multiplex PCR; TCRdb stores in-frame clones only, minus some. The repertoire consists of roughly 500,000 clones, with roughly 80% occurring once and the leading ten covering 10% to 15%. This entry is derived from a study of shared clonotypes between healthy human individuals. Whole-study findings and limits: Donor clonotype sharing was expected to depend on sequencing depth.

V lost 0 bases, J lost 4 bases, and 5 bases stayed unmatched. The CDR3 spans 15 residues. Germline-derived CDR1 and CDR2 are SGDLS and YYNGEE. The rearrangement uses TRBV9 and TRBJ2-5, with 8 bases that match TRBD2. This TCR was sampled from a woman between 35 and 50 years old in good health. Some clones in this sample may be carry-over from other donors' samples. Specimen: PBMCs. CDR3 residues: CASSVATLAGETQYF. For the CDR3, the DNA is TGTGCCAGCAGCGTAGCTACGCTAGCGGGAGAGACCCAGTACTTC.